A selection of T cell receptor beta chains follows, all from one sample in a study of OX40 agonist ivuxolimab in advanced cancers. Using immunoSEQ multiplex PCR, the repertoire was profiled, and TCRdb retains in-frame clones only, with some absent. The data contain about 85,000 clones, 80% to 90% of them singletons. The sample consisted of CD4+ or CD8+ T cells sorted from blood, taken in a trial of the OX40 agonist ivuxolimab. Source of these receptors: an adult with an advanced solid tumor such as melanoma, head and neck, liver or kidney cancer. The CDR3 runs from the conserved cysteine through the conserved F or W. Clone size appears in some rows only: once, few, many, or a class for an expanded clone.

v_call	cdr3_length	clone_size	j_call	cdr3_aa
TRBV2	13	.	TRBJ1-2	CASAAGGVGGYTF
TRBV28	15	.	TRBJ1-5	CASSSGDYSNQPQHF
TRBV5-1	14	few	TRBJ1-3	CASSLSRAGNTIYF
TRBV21-1	15	.	TRBJ1-3	CASSKQQFSGNTIYF
TRBV7-2	18	.	TRBJ2-6	CASSVRTGVWSGANVLTF
TRBV7-3	17	.	TRBJ2-1	CASSSKPTSGAYNEQFF
TRBV9	16	.	TRBJ1-1	CASSVALGAPNTEAFF
TRBV7-7	15	.	TRBJ2-7	CASSCDRGRKREQYF
TRBV18	12	few	TRBJ1-6	CASSLRVSPLHF
TRBV27	17	.	TRBJ2-7	CASSPAAGALGSYEQYF
TRBV6-1	15	.	TRBJ2-5	CASTRQDRDQETQYF
TRBV14	12	.	TRBJ2-3	CASSPTGTPQYF
TRBV13	16	.	TRBJ2-7	CASSLGRGGLGYEQYF
TRBV5-1	18	.	TRBJ2-3	CASRPGQGRPSSTDTQYF
TRBV4-1	19	.	TRBJ2-5	CASSQVGFQLIHNRETQYF
TRBV4-1	13	.	TRBJ1-6	CASSQERVSPLHF
TRBV28	16	.	TRBJ1-6	CASKTWAGAGDSPLHF
TRBV5-1	16	.	TRBJ1-3	CASSFIPTDSGNTIYF
TRBV11-3	17	.	TRBJ2-2	CASSLDFPPGVTGELFF
TRBV9	15	few	TRBJ1-4	CASSVAGGANEKLFF
TRBV5-6	11	.	TRBJ1-2	CASSLEGGYTF
TRBV7-9	17	few	TRBJ2-1	CASSPPIRLAVSNEQFF
TRBV18	15	.	TRBJ2-3	CASSPGTDDTDTQYF
TRBV5-4	14	.	TRBJ2-7	CASSGKQDGYEQYF
TRBV27	15	.	TRBJ2-7	CASTSIAGGYYEQYF
TRBV18	13	.	TRBJ1-2	CASSQSGDHGYTF
TRBV19	15	.	TRBJ2-1	CASSIGTTGDNEQFF
TRBV28	14	few	TRBJ2-7	CASTQQGPSYEQYF
TRBV6-6	15	.	TRBJ1-2	CASSYRDRGNYGYTF
TRBV7-9	12	.	TRBJ1-1	CASSEYLLAGFF
TRBV30	12	few	TRBJ1-1	CAWSPQNTEAFF
TRBV11-2	12	.	TRBJ2-5	CASRGDQETQYF
TRBV6-6	15	.	TRBJ1-4	CASSTRQGKDEKLFF
TRBV28	17	.	TRBJ2-7	CASMMGVGTPTSYEQYF
TRBV19	13	few	TRBJ1-6	CASSIEKSSPLHF
TRBV20-1	11	.	TRBJ2-1	CSARGGKEQFF
TRBV6-1	13	.	TRBJ1-4	CASSVDVGEKLFF
TRBV5-5	11	.	TRBJ2-3	CASSFTDTQYF
TRBV2	16	.	TRBJ1-4	CASSVLGPATNEKLFF
TRBV5-4	14	.	TRBJ1-5	CASSLSVGNQPQHF
TRBV29-1	11	.	TRBJ2-7	CSIQGSYEQYF
TRBV30	15	few	TRBJ1-4	CACSGTGSTNEKLFF
TRBV4-3	16	.	TRBJ2-1	CASSSRLAGVSNEQFF
TRBV19	16	once	TRBJ1-5	CASRAPGQGGGQPQHF
TRBV6-5	12	.	TRBJ1-5	CASSNRRGTQHF
TRBV7-8	14	.	TRBJ1-1	CASSFQGRDTEAFF
TRBV14	15	.	TRBJ2-3	CASSPYGGAEDTQYF